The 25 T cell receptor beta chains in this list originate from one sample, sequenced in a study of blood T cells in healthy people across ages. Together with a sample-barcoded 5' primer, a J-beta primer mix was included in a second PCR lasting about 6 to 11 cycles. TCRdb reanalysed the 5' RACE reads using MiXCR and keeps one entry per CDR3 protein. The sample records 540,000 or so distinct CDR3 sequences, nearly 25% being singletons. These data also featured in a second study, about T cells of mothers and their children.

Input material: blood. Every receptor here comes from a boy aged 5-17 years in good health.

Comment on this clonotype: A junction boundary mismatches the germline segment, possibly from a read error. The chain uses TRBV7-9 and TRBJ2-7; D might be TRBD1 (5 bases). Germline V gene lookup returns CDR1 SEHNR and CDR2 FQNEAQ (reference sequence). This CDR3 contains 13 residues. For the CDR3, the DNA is TGTGCCAGCAGCTTGACAGTTAGGGGCGAGCGGTACTTC. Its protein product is CASSLTVRGERYF.

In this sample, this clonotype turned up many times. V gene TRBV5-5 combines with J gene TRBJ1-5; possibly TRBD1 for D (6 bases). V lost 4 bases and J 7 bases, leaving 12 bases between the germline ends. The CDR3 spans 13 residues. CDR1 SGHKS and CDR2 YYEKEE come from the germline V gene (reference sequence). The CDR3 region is CASSLAGVQPQHF. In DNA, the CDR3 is TGTGCCAGCAGCCTTGCAGGGGTCCAGCCCCAGCATTTT. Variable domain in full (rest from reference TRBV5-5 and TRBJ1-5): DAGVTQSPTHLIKTRGQQVTLRCSPISGHKSVSWYQQVLGQGPQFIFQYYEKEERGRGNFPDRFSARQFPNYSSELNVNALLLGDSALYLCASSLAGVQPQHFGDGTRLSIL.

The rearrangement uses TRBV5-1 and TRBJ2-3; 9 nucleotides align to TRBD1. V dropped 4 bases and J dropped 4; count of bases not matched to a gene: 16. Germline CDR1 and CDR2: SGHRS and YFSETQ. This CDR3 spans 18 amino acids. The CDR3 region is CASSPGEWTGDGADTQYF. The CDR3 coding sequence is TGCGCCAGCAGCCCCGGGGAATGGACAGGGGACGGAGCAGATACGCAGTATTTT.

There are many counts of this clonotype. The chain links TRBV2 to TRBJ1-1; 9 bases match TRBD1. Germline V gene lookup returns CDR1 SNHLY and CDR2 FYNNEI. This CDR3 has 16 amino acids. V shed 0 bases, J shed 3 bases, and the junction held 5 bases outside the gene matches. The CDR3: CASSEADDRGYTEAFF. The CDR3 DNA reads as TGTGCCAGCAGTGAAGCCGACGACAGGGGGTACACTGAAGCTTTCTTT.

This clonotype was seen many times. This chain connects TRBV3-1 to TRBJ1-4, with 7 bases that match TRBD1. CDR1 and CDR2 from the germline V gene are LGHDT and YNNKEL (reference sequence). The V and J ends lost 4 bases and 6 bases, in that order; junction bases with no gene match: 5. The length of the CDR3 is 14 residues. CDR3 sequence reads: CASSPTGADEKLFF. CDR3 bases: TGTGCCAGCAGCCCTACAGGGGCGGATGAAAAACTGTTTTTT.

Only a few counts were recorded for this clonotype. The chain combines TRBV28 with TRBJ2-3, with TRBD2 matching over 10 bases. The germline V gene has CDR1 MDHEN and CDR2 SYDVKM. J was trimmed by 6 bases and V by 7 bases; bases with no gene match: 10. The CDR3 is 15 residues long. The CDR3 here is CASNSAGGPVDTQYF. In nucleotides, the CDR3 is TGTGCCAGCAACTCAGCGGGGGGGCCGGTGGATACGCAGTATTTT.

The CDR3 region is CASSQGPVNTEAFF. CDR3 DNA sequence: TGCGCCAGCAGCCAGGGACCGGTGAACACTGAAGCTTTCTTT. The chain carries TRBV5-1 and TRBJ1-1, with a tentative D call TRBD1 (5 bases). The CDR3 runs 14 residues. The germline gives CDR1 SGHRS, CDR2 YFSETQ. V lost 4 bases and J lost 0, with 10 bases in between.

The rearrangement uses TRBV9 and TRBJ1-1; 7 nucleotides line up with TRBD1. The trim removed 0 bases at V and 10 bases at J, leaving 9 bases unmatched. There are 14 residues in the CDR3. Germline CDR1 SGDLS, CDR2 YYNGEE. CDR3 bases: TGTGCCAGCAGCGTAGGAACGGGACAGATTGCAGCTTTCTTT. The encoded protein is CASSVGTGQIAAFF.

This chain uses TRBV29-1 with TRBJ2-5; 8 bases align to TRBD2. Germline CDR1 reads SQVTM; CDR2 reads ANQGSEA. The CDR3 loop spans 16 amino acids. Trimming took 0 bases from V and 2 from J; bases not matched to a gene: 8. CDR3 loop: CSVEDETSGGQETQYF. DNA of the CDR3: TGCAGCGTTGAAGACGAAACTAGCGGCGGTCAAGAGACCCAGTACTTC.

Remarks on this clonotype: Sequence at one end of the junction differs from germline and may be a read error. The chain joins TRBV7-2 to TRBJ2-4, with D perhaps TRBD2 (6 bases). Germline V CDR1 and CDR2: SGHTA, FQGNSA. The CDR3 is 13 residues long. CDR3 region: CASSLGTGNIQYF. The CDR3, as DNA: TGCGCCAGCAGCCTCGGGACTGGGAACATTCAGTACTTC.

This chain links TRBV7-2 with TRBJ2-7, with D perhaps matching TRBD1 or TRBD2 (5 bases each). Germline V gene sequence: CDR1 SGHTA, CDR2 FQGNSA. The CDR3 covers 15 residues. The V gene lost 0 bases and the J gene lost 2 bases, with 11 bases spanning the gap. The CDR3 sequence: CASSLAGDDPYEQYF. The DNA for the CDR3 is TGTGCCAGCAGCTTAGCGGGGGACGACCCCTACGAGCAGTACTTC. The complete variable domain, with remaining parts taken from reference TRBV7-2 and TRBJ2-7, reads GAGVSQSPSNKVTEKGKDVELRCDPISGHTALYWYRQSLGQGLEFLIYFQGNSAPDKSGLPSDRFSAERTGGSVSTLTIQRTQQEDSAVYLCASSLAGDDPYEQYFGPGTRLTVT.

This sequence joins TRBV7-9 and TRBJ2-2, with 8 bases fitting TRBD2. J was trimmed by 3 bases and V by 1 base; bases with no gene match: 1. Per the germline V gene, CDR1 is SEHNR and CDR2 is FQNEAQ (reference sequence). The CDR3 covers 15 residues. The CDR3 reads CASSLVSGDTGELFF. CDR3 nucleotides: TGTGCCAGCAGCTTAGTTAGCGGGGACACCGGGGAGCTGTTTTTT.

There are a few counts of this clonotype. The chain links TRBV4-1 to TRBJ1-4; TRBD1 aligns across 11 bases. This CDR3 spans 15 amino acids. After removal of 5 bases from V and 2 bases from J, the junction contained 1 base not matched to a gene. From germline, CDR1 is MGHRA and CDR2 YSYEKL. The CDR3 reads CASSGQGATNEKLFF. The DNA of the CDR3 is TGCGCCAGCAGCGGACAGGGGGCCACTAATGAAAAACTGTTTTTT.

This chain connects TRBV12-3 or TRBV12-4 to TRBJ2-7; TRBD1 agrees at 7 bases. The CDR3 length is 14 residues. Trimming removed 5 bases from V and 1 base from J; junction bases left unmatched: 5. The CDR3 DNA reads TGTGCCAGCAGTGGGACAGAACCGTCCTACGAGCAGTACTTC. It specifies CASSGTEPSYEQYF.

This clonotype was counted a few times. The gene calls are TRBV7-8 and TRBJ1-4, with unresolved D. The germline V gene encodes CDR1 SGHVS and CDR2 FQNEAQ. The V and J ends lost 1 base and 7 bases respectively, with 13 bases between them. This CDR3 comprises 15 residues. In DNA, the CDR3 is TGTGCCAGCAGCTTAGGGCCGGGTTTGGTTGAAAAACTGTTTTTT. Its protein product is CASSLGPGLVEKLFF.

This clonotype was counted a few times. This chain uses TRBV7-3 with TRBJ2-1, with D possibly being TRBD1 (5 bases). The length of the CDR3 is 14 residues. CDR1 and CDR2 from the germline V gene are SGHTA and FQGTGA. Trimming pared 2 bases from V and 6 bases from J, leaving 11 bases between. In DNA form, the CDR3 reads TGTGCCAGCAGCTTATTTCAGGGTGGCAATGAGCAGTTCTTC. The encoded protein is CASSLFQGGNEQFF. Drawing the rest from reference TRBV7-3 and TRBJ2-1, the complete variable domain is GAGVSQTPSNKVTEKGKYVELRCDPISGHTALYWYRQSLGQGPEFLIYFQGTGAADDSGLPNDRFFAVRPEGSVSTLKIQRTERGDSAVYLCASSLFQGGNEQFFGPGTRLTVL.

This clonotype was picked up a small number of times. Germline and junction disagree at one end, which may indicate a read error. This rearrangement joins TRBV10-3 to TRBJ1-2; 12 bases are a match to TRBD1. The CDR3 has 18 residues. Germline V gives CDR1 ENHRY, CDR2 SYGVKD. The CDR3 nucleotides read TGTGCCGTCAGTCCGGGACAGGGGGCCTCCGTTAAAGACTATGGCTACACCTTC. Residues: CAVSPGQGASVKDYGYTF.

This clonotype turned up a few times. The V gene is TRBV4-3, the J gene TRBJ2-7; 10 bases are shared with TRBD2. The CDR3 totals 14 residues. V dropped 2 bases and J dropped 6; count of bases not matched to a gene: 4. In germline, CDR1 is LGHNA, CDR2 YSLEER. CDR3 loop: CASSQSLAGVEQYF. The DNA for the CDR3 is TGCGCCAGCAGCCAATCTCTAGCGGGAGTCGAGCAGTACTTC.

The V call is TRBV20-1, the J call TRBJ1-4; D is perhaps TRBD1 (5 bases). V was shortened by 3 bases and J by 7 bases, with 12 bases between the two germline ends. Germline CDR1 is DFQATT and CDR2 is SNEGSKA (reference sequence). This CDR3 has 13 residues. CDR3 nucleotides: TGCAGTGCTAGGCGGGGCATATCTGAAAAACTGTTTTTT. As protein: CSARRGISEKLFF.

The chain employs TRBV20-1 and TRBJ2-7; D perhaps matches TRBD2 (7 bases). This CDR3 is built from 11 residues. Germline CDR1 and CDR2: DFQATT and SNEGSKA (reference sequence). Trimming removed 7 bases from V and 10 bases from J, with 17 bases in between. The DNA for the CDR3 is TGCAGTGTAGGAGGCGGGGGCACCCAGTACTTC. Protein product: CSVGGGGTQYF.

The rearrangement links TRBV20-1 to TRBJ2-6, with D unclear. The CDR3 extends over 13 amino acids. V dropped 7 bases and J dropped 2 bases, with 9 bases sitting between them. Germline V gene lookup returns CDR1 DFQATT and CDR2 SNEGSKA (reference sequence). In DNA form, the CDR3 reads TGCAGTGTGGGCCAGGCTGGGGCCAACGTCCTGACTTTC. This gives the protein CSVGQAGANVLTF.

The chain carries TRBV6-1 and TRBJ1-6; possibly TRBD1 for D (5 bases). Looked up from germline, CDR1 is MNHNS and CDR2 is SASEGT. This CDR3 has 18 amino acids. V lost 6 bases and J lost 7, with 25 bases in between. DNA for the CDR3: TGTGCCAGCAGCAACCCCTCGACTGGGCAGGGTAGGAATTCACCCCTCCACTTT. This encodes CASSNPSTGQGRNSPLHF.

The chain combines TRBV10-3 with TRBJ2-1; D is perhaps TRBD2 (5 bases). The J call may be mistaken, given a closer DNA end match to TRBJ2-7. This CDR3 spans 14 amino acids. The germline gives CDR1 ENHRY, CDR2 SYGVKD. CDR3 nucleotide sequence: TGTGCCATCAGTGAGACGGGATCTGGGCACGAGCAGTACTTC. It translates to CAISETGSGHEQYF.

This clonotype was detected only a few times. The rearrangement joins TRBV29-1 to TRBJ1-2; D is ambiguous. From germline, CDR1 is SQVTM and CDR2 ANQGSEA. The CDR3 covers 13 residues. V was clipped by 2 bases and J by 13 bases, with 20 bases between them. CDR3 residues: CSVESGYSVVFTF. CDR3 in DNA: TGCAGCGTTGAATCGGGATACAGTGTTGTTTTCACCTTC.

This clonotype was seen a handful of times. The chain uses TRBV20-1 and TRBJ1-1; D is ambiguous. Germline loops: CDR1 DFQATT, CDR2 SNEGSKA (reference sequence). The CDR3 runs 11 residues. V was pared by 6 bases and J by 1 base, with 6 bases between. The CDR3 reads CSAPGNTEAFF. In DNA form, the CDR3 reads TGCAGTGCCCCGGGGAACACTGAAGCTTTCTTT.